Below are 23 T cell receptor beta chains sequenced from a single sample in a study of radiotherapy plus CTLA-4 blockade in lung cancer. Measured with immunoSEQ multiplex PCR; TCRdb has only the in-frame clones, and not every one. The sample records tens of thousands of clones, 72% being singletons. Source: peripheral blood, taken from a patient treated with radiotherapy plus ipilimumab. Receptor source: a human donor with non-small cell lung cancer who had stable disease on radiotherapy plus ipilimumab.

This rearrangement joins TRBV11-2 to TRBJ1-2; possibly TRBD1 for D (6 bases). CDR3 length: 12 amino acids. CDR1 and CDR2 (germline): SGHAT, FQNNGV. Between the trimmed V and J ends, which lost 5 bases and 4 bases, there was a span of 8 bases. The CDR3 DNA reads as TGTGCCAGCAGCCGGGACATCTATGGCTACACCTTC. Protein: CASSRDIYGYTF.

This clone was observed a handful of times. V usage is TRBV7-6 and J usage is TRBJ2-5; a possible D gene is TRBD2 (6 bases). The length of the CDR3 is 14 residues. From germline, CDR1 is SGHVS and CDR2 FNYEAQ. Trimming removed 4 bases at V and 2 bases at J, with 11 bases between. CDR3 nucleotide sequence: TGTGCCAGCAGCTCCCCGGGACTTCAAGAGACCCAGTACTTC. Protein: CASSSPGLQETQYF.

This chain joins TRBV13 and TRBJ1-4, with 9 positions matching TRBD1. This CDR3 spans 15 amino acids. CDR1 and CDR2 from the germline V gene are PRHDT and FYEKMQ (reference sequence). V shed 4 bases, J shed 8 bases, and the junction held 8 bases outside the gene matches. In DNA, the CDR3 is TGTGCCAGCAGCTCCCACAGGGGGCAAGGGGAAAAACTGTTTTTT. Translating it yields CASSSHRGQGEKLFF.

The chain recombines TRBV30 with TRBJ2-7; 7 nucleotides line up with TRBD1. Germline V lookup: CDR1 GTSNPN, CDR2 SVGIG (reference sequence). The CDR3 consists of 14 residues. The trim removed 4 bases at V and 1 base at J, leaving 7 bases unmatched. CDR3: CAWKYGRGSYEQYF. The CDR3 DNA reads as TGTGCCTGGAAATATGGCAGGGGGTCCTACGAGCAGTACTTC.

This clone has only one observation. The chain combines TRBV28 with TRBJ1-5; TRBD1 agrees at 9 bases. Per the germline V gene, CDR1 is MDHEN and CDR2 is SYDVKM. This CDR3 has 14 residues. With 2 bases clipped from V and 4 bases from J, the junction kept 0 bases outside the gene matches. The CDR3 region is CASSLGQGNQPQHF. CDR3 nucleotide sequence: TGTGCCAGCAGTTTAGGACAGGGGAATCAGCCCCAGCATTTT.

The chain combines TRBV5-1 with TRBJ2-3; unclear D gene. Germline V gene sequence: CDR1 SGHRS, CDR2 YFSETQ. Trimming left V 4 bases short and J 0 bases short, with 6 bases between. The CDR3 loop spans 13 amino acids. CDR3 DNA: TGCGCCAGCAGCCACGGGAGCACAGATACGCAGTATTTT. Its protein product is CASSHGSTDTQYF.

The sample holds a few counts of this clone. V is TRBV5-6 and J is TRBJ1-2; D is unresolved. The CDR3 contains 12 residues. Trimming removed 2 bases at V and 2 bases at J, with 4 bases between. Germline V gene lookup returns CDR1 SGHDT and CDR2 YYEEEE. The CDR3, as DNA: TGTGCCAGCAGCTTCGGGAACTATGGCTACACCTTC. Protein product: CASSFGNYGYTF.

The V call is TRBV6-1, the J call TRBJ2-7; 8 bases align to TRBD1. The CDR3 runs to 15 residues. J was trimmed by 6 bases and V by 2 bases; bases with no gene match: 9. Looked up from germline, CDR1 is MNHNS and CDR2 is SASEGT. The CDR3 loop is CASSEQGALVGEQYF. In DNA, the CDR3 is TGTGCCAGCAGTGAACAGGGGGCGCTTGTCGGCGAGCAGTACTTC.

The chain recombines TRBV5-4 with TRBJ1-2; 7 bases align to TRBD1. Germline V gene sequence: CDR1 SGHNT, CDR2 YYREEE (reference sequence). CDR3 length: 17 residues. The V gene end was trimmed by 1 base and the J gene end by 0 bases; junction bases not matched to a gene: 9. In DNA, the CDR3 is TGTGCCAGCAGCTTGTTCACAGGGGCGAGATCTAACTATGGCTACACCTTC. It yields the protein CASSLFTGARSNYGYTF.

The chain has TRBV6-5 and TRBJ2-1, with 8 positions matching TRBD1. Germline assignment: CDR1 MNHEY and CDR2 SVGAGI. The CDR3 has 15 amino acids. Unmatched junction bases numbered 10, after V lost 6 bases and J lost 6 bases. The CDR3 spells CASRRGQGRSNEQFF. DNA of the CDR3: TGTGCCAGCAGACGCGGACAGGGTAGAAGCAATGAGCAGTTCTTC.

The chain links TRBV7-2 to TRBJ1-1, with D possibly TRBD1 on 5 matching bases. This CDR3 has 14 residues. Germline assignment: CDR1 SGHTA and CDR2 FQGNSA. V was trimmed by 8 bases and J by 3 bases, leaving 16 bases between them. The CDR3 is CASLIDSSDTEAFF. The CDR3, as DNA: TGTGCCAGCCTTATCGACAGTTCGGACACTGAAGCTTTCTTT.

This clone occurred once. The CDR3 here is CASSLMGGSTEAFF. CDR3 bases: TGTGCCAGCAGCCTGATGGGGGGTTCGACTGAAGCTTTCTTT. This chain uses TRBV7-8 with TRBJ1-1; the D gene is possibly TRBD1 (5 bases). Germline CDR1 reads SGHVS; CDR2 reads FQNEAQ. The CDR3 is 14 amino acids. Trimming left V 5 bases short and J 5 bases short, with 15 bases between.

The V gene is TRBV7-2, the J gene TRBJ2-7; 9 positions agree with TRBD2. The CDR3 extends over 16 amino acids. Germline lookup yields CDR1 SGHTA and CDR2 FQGNSA. V dropped 4 bases and J dropped 4; count of bases not matched to a gene: 11. The CDR3 reads CASSYDPLAGIYEQYF. The CDR3 DNA sequence: TGTGCCAGCAGCTACGACCCACTAGCGGGTATTTACGAGCAGTACTTC.

This clone occurred once. The V call is TRBV5-1, the J call TRBJ1-4; D is uncertain. The CDR3 spans 16 residues. V lost 0 bases to trimming and J lost 3 bases, with 12 bases between them. Germline CDR1 and CDR2: SGHRS and YFSETQ. The CDR3 reads CASSLGGAPSNEKLFF. The CDR3, as DNA: TGCGCCAGCAGCTTGGGAGGCGCCCCCTCTAATGAAAAACTGTTTTTT.

The chain recombines TRBV7-2 with TRBJ1-1; 8 bases match TRBD1. The CDR3 is 13 amino acids. With V trimmed by 3 bases and J by 4 bases, 1 base remained unmatched. Germline CDR1 and CDR2: SGHTA and FQGNSA. The CDR3 DNA reads as TGTGCCAGCAGCTTCGGACAGGGCACTGAAGCTTTCTTT. It encodes CASSFGQGTEAFF.

The chain recombines TRBV10-3 with TRBJ1-2, with 10 bases aligning to TRBD1. The CDR3 is made up of 16 amino acids. Germline lookup yields CDR1 ENHRY and CDR2 SYGVKD. Germline trimming cut 6 bases from V and 8 bases from J; bases unmatched to any gene: 15. CDR3 nucleotide sequence: TGTGCCATCAGGGAATCCGGGACAGGGGCCTATAGCGGCTACACCTTC. This codes for CAIRESGTGAYSGYTF.

The chain joins TRBV6-5 to TRBJ2-7, with 7 bases matching TRBD2. The CDR3 covers 14 residues. J lost 0 bases, V lost 7 bases, and 6 bases had no gene match. The germline gives CDR1 MNHEY, CDR2 SVGAGI. This chain's CDR3 is CASKQAGSSYEQYF. In nucleotides, the CDR3 is TGTGCCAGCAAACAAGCGGGGAGCTCCTACGAGCAGTACTTC.

The chain joins TRBV19 to TRBJ2-1; 7 positions match TRBD1. J lost 6 bases, V lost 4 bases, and 9 bases had no gene match. CDR1 is LNHDA, CDR2 SQIVND, per germline (reference sequence). The CDR3 totals 15 residues. CDR3 nucleotide sequence: TGTGCCAGTAGTAAGCGACAGGGAGATGGCAATGAGCAGTTCTTC. Protein sequence: CASSKRQGDGNEQFF. Based on the CDR3 plus reference TRBV19 and TRBJ2-1, the full variable domain is DGGITQSPKYLFRKEGQNVTLSCEQNLNHDAMYWYRQDPGQGLRLIYYSQIVNDFQKGDIAEGYSVSREKKESFPLTVTSAQKNPTAFYLCASSKRQGDGNEQFFGPGTRLTVL.

The chain uses TRBV5-1 and TRBJ2-6, with D possibly TRBD2 on 6 matching bases. Deletions cut 4 bases from V and 0 bases from J, with 11 bases between. CDR3 size: 16 residues. CDR1 SGHRS and CDR2 YFSETQ come from the germline V gene. CDR3 region: CASSPAGRSGANVLTF. The CDR3 DNA is TGCGCCAGCAGCCCGGCGGGGCGCTCTGGGGCCAACGTCCTGACTTTC.

This clone was observed a single time. The rearrangement uses TRBV11-2 and TRBJ2-7, with TRBD2 as a possible D gene (6 bases). Germline lookup yields CDR1 SGHAT and CDR2 FQNNGV. This CDR3 comprises 13 residues. V lost 5 bases and J 3 bases, leaving 11 bases between the germline ends. This CDR3 reads CASSPRGLYEQYF. CDR3 DNA: TGTGCCAGCAGCCCGCGGGGCCTCTACGAGCAGTACTTC. The full variable domain, with the rest looked up from reference TRBV11-2 and TRBJ2-7, is EAGVAQSPRYKIIEKRQSVAFWCNPISGHATLYWYQQILGQGPKLLIQFQNNGVVDDSQLPKDRFSAERLKGVDSTLKIQPAKLEDSAVYLCASSPRGLYEQYFGPGTRLTVT.

This clone was detected once. The chain recombines TRBV27 with TRBJ2-5, with D maybe TRBD2 (6 bases). V dropped 5 bases and J dropped 5 bases, with 15 bases sitting between them. The CDR3 consists of 14 residues. Germline V lookup: CDR1 MNHEY, CDR2 SMNVEV (reference sequence). CDR3 nucleotide sequence: TGTGCCAGCAGTGCTACGGGGGTTCAGGAGACCCAGTACTTC. This gives the protein CASSATGVQETQYF.

This clone was picked up a small number of times. The chain carries TRBV19 and TRBJ2-7; no definite D call. Germline lookup yields CDR1 LNHDA and CDR2 SQIVND (reference sequence). CDR3 length: 14 residues. V was shortened by 3 bases and J by 0 bases, with 9 bases between the two germline ends. The CDR3 here is CASSIGSHSYEQYF. For the CDR3, the DNA is TGTGCCAGTAGTATTGGCAGTCACTCCTACGAGCAGTACTTC.

By frequency in the sample, this clone is large. The rearrangement joins TRBV5-6 to TRBJ1-5, with a possible D match to TRBD1 (6 bases). Germline loops: CDR1 SGHDT, CDR2 YYEEEE. Trimming left V 4 bases short and J 7 bases short, with 12 bases between. The CDR3 extends over 13 amino acids. This CDR3 is CASSTGRGQPQHF. In DNA, the CDR3 is TGTGCCAGCAGCACAGGGAGGGGACAGCCCCAGCATTTT.